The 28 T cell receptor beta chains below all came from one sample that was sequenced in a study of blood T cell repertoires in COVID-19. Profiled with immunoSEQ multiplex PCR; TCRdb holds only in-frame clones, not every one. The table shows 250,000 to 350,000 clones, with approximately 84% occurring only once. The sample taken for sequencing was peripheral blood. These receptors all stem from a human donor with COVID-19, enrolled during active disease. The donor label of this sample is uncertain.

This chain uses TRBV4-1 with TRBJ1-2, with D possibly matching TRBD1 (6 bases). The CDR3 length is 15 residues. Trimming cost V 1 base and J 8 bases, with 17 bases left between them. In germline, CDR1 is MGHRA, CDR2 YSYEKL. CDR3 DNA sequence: TGCGCCAGCAGCCAAGCTAGCTCTACAGGGTACGGCTACACCTTC. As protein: CASSQASSTGYGYTF.

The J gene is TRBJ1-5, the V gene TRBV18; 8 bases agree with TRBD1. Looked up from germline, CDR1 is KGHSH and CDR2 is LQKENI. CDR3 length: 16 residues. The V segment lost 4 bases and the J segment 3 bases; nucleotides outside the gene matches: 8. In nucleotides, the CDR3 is TGTGCCAGCTCACTTTCAGGGGGCGTCGCCAATCAGCCCCAGCATTTT. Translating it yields CASSLSGGVANQPQHF.

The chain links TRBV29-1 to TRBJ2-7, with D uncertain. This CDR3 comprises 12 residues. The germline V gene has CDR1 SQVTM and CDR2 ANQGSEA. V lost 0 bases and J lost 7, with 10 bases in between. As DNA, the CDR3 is TGCAGCGTTGAAGAAGGAGATCAAGAGCAGTACTTC. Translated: CSVEEGDQEQYF.

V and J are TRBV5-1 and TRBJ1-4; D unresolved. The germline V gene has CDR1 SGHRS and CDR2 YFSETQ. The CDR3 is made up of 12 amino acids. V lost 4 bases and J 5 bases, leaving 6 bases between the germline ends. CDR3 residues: CASSIKNEKLFF. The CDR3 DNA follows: TGCGCCAGCAGCATAAAAAATGAAAAACTGTTTTTT. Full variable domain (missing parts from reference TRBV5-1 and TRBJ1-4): KAGVTQTPRYLIKTRGQQVTLSCSPISGHRSVSWYQQTPGQGLQFLFEYFSETQRNKGNFPGRFSGRQFSNSRSEMNVSTLELGDSALYLCASSIKNEKLFFGSGTQLSVL.

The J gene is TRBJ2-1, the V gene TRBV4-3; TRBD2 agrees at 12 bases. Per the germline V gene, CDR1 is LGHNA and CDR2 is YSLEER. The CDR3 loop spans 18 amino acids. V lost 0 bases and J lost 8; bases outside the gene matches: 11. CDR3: CASSQDPLRLAGVHEQFF. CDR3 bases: TGCGCCAGCAGCCAAGATCCCCTCCGACTAGCGGGAGTGCATGAGCAGTTCTTC.

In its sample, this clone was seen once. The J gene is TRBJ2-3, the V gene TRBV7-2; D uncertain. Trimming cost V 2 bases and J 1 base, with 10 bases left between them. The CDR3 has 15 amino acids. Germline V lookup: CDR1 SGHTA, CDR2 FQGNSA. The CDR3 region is CASSLSRLGTDTQYF. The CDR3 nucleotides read TGTGCCAGCAGCTTAAGCAGGCTTGGCACAGATACGCAGTATTTT.

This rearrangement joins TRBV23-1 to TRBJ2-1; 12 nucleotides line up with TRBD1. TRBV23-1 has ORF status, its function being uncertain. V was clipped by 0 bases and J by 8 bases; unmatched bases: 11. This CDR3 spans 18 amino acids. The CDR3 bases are TGCGCCAGCAGTCAATCTCCGTCGACCGGGACAGGGGGCGATGAGCAGTTCTTC. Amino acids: CASSQSPSTGTGGDEQFF.

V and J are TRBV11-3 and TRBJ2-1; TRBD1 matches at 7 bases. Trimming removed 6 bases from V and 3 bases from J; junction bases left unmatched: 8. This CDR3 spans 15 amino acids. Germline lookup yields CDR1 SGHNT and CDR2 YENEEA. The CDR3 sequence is CASSQQGTHYNEQFF. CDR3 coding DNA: TGTGCCAGCAGTCAACAGGGGACCCACTACAATGAGCAGTTCTTC.

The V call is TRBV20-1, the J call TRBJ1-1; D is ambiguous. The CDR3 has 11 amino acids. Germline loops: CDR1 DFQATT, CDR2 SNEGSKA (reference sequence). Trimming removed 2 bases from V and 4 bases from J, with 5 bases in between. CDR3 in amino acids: CSARPLTEAFF. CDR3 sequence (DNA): TGCAGTGCTAGACCCCTCACTGAAGCTTTCTTT.

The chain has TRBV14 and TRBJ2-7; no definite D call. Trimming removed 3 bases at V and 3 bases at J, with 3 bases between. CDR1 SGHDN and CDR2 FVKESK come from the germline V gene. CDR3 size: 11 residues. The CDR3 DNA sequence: TGTGCCAGCAGCCATCTCTACGAGCAGTACTTC. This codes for CASSHLYEQYF. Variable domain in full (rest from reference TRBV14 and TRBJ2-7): EAGVTQFPSHSVIEKGQTVTLRCDPISGHDNLYWYRRVMGKEIKFLLHFVKESKQDESGMPNNRFLAERTGGTYSTLKVQPAELEDSGVYFCASSHLYEQYFGPGTRLTVT.

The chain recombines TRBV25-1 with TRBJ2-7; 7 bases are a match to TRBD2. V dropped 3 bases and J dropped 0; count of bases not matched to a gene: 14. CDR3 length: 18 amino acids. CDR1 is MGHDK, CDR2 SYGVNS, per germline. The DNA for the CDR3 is TGTGCCAGCAGTGACCTTCAGCGGGAACAGGAGAGCTCCTACGAGCAGTACTTC. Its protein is CASSDLQREQESSYEQYF.

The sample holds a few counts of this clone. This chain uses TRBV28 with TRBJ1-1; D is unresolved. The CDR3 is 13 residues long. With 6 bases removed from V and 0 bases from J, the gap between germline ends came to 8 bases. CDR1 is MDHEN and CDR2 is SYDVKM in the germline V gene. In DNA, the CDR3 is TGTGCCAGCAGACGGAGTATGAACACTGAAGCTTTCTTT. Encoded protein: CASRRSMNTEAFF.

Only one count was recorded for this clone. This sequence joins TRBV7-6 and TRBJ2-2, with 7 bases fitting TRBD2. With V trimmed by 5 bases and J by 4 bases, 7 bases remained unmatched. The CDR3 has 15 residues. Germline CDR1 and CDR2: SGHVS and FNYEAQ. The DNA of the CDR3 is TGTGCCAGCAGCCGCTGGGGAGGGGCCACCGGGGAGCTGTTTTTT. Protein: CASSRWGGATGELFF.

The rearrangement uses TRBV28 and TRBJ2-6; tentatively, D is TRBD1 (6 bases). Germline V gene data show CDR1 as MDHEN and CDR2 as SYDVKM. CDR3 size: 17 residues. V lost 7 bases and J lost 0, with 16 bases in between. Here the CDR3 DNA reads TGTGCCAGCATATTAGGACAGCCCTACTCTGGGGCCAACGTCCTGACTTTC. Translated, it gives CASILGQPYSGANVLTF. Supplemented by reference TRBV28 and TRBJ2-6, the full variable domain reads DVKVTQSSRYLVKRTGEKVFLECVQDMDHENMFWYRQDPGLGLRLIYFSYDVKMKEKGDIPEGYSVSREKKERFSLILESASTNQTSMYLCASILGQPYSGANVLTFGAGSRLTVL.

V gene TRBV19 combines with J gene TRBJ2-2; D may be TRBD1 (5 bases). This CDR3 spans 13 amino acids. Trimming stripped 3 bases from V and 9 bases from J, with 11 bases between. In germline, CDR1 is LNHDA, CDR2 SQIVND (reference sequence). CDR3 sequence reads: CASSIGRVRELFF. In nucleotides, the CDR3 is TGTGCCAGTAGTATTGGCAGGGTTAGGGAGCTGTTTTTT.

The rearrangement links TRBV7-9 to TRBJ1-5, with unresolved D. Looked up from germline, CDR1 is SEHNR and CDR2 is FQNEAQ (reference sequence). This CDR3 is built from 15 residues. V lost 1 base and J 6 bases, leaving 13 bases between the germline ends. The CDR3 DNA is TGTGCCAGCAGCTTAGGAGACTTATCGGGTCAGCCCCAGCATTTT. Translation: CASSLGDLSGQPQHF.

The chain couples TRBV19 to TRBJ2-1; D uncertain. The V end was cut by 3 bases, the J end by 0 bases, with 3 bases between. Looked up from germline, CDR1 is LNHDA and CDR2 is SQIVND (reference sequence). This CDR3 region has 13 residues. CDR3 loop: CASSISSYNEQFF. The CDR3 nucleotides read TGTGCCAGTAGTATCTCCTCCTACAATGAGCAGTTCTTC.

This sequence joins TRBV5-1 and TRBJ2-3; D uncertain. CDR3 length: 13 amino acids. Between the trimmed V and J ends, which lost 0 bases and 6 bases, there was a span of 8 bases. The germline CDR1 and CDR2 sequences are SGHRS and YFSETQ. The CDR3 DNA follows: TGCGCCAGCAGCTTGGGGCAATCGGATACGCAGTATTTT. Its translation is CASSLGQSDTQYF.

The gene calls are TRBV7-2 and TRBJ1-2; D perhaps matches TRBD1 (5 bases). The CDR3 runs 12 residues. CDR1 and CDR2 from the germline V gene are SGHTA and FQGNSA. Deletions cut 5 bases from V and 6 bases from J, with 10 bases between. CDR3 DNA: TGTGCCAGCAGCGCCCGGGGGAATGGCTACACCTTC. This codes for CASSARGNGYTF.

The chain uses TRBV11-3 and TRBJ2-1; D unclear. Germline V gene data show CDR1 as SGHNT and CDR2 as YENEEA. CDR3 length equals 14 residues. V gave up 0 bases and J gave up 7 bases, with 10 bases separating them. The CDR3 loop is CASSLEPVTNEQFF. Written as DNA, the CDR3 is TGTGCCAGCAGCTTAGAACCGGTTACTAATGAGCAGTTCTTC.

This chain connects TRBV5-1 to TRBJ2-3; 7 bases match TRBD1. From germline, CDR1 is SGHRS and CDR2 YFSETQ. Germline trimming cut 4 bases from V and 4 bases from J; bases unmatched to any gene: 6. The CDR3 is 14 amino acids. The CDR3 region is CASSPSTGADTQYF. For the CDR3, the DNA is TGCGCCAGCAGCCCGAGTACAGGGGCAGATACGCAGTATTTT. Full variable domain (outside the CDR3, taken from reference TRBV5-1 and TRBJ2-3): KAGVTQTPRYLIKTRGQQVTLSCSPISGHRSVSWYQQTPGQGLQFLFEYFSETQRNKGNFPGRFSGRQFSNSRSEMNVSTLELGDSALYLCASSPSTGADTQYFGPGTRLTVL.

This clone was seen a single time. The CDR3 sequence: CASSTIGGGPATF. CDR3 in DNA: TGTGCCAGTAGCACGATCGGGGGGGGACCTGCCACCTTC. The chain joins TRBV19 to TRBJ1-2; D possibly corresponds to TRBD1 (5 bases). V was pared by 6 bases and J by 13 bases, with 21 bases between. The CDR3 length is 13 residues. Germline values: CDR1 LNHDA, CDR2 SQIVND (reference sequence).

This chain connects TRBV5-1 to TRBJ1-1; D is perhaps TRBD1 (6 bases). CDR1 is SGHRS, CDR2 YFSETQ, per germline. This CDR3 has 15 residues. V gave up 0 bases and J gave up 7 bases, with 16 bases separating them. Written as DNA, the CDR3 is TGCGCCAGCAGCTTGGGTTTCCCCCAGGGGATTGAAGCTTTCTTT. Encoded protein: CASSLGFPQGIEAFF.

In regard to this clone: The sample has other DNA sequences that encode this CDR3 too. CDR3 in DNA: TGCAGTGCTAGTCTTGGGCCGTATAGCAATCAGCCCCAGCATTTT. Translation gives CSASLGPYSNQPQHF. The V and J genes are TRBV20-1 and TRBJ1-5; no reliable D call. Per the germline V gene, CDR1 is DFQATT and CDR2 is SNEGSKA (reference sequence). Trimming stripped 3 bases from V and 0 bases from J, with 12 bases between. CDR3 size: 15 residues.

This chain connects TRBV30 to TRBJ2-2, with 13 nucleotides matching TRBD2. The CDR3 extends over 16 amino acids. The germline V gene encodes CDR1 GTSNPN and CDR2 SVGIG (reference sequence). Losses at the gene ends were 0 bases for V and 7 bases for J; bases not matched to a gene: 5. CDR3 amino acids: CAWSVGLAGAVGELFF. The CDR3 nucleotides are TGTGCCTGGAGTGTAGGACTAGCGGGAGCGGTCGGGGAGCTGTTTTTT.

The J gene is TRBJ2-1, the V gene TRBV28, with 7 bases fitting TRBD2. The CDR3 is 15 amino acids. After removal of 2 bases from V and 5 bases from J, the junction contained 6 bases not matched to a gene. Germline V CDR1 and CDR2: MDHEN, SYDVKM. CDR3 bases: TGTGCCAGCAGTTTAATAAGAAGCGGGGACAATGAGCAGTTCTTC. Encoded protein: CASSLIRSGDNEQFF.

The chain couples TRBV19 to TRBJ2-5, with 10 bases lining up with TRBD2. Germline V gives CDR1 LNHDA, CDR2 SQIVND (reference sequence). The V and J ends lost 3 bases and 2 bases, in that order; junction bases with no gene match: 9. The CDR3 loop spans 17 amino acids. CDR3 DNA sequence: TGTGCCAGTAGTATGTTTCTAGCGGGAGTTGTACAAGAGACCCAGTACTTC. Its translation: CASSMFLAGVVQETQYF. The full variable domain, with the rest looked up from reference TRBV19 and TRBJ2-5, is DGGITQSPKYLFRKEGQNVTLSCEQNLNHDAMYWYRQDPGQGLRLIYYSQIVNDFQKGDIAEGYSVSREKKESFPLTVTSAQKNPTAFYLCASSMFLAGVVQETQYFGPGTRLLVL.

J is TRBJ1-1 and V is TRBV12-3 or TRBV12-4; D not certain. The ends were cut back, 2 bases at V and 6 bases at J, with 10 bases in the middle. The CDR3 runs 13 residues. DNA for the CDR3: TGTGCCAGCAGTTTAATGGCAGGATCTGAAGCTTTCTTT. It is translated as CASSLMAGSEAFF.